What follows describes a single TCR beta chain. Its antigen is unidentified. This sample stems from a study of cytotoxic CD8 clonotypes in ibrutinib-treated CLL. Study-wide context: Among patients, approximately 25 responded partially and 2 completely; 14 then stayed remitted and around twelve progressed after median approximately 68 months. Study-wide results and limits: The clonality went up when patients responded to ibrutinib and dropped back toward baseline at progression.

With 6 bases clipped from V and 2 bases from J, the junction kept 4 bases outside the gene matches. The CDR3 extends over 15 amino acids. CDR1 and CDR2 from the germline V gene are MDHEN and SYDVKM. Sequencing was designed to attain a depth spanning 1 in 200,000 to 1 in 1 million T cells. Profiling relied on immunoSEQ multiplex PCR, and the TCRdb table lists in-frame clones only, not all of them. In the table there are 35,000 to 55,000 clones, around 68% of which are singletons. This chain joins TRBV28 and TRBJ2-3, with 11 positions matching TRBD2. The source was PBMCs, collected after 12 months of ibrutinib treatment. This TCR was recovered from a human donor with chronic lymphocytic leukemia. CDR3 sequence reads: CASSSSGGITDTQYF. DNA of the CDR3: TGTGCCAGCAGCTCTAGCGGGGGGATCACAGATACGCAGTATTTT. The variable domain in full, completed from reference TRBV28 and TRBJ2-3, reads DVKVTQSSRYLVKRTGEKVFLECVQDMDHENMFWYRQDPGLGLRLIYFSYDVKMKEKGDIPEGYSVSREKKERFSLILESASTNQTSMYLCASSSSGGITDTQYFGPGTRLTVL.